This T cell receptor beta chain is drawn from a study of Graves' ophthalmopathy and Graves' hyperthyroidism. Beta-chain TCR CDR3 regions were amplified from RNA transcripts. HTBI primers primed a first-round RT-PCR, and a second-round multiplex PCR followed. TCRdb called the multiplex PCR reads again in MiXCR, with one record for every CDR3 protein. The sample shows 350,000 or so distinct CDR3 sequences, roughly a sixth of them seen only once. The germline V gene encodes CDR1 SGHRS and CDR2 YFSETQ. CDR3 size: 15 residues. V gave up 0 bases and J gave up 2 bases, with 12 bases separating them. Diagnoses were established from clinical symptoms, serum thyroxine, TRAb, thyroid ultrasound and orbital computed tomography.

The sample comprised peripheral blood. V is TRBV5-1 and J is TRBJ2-7; D unclear. The receptor comes from an adult man with Graves' ophthalmopathy. As DNA, the CDR3 is TGCGCCAGCAGCTTGGCCCCGGTTAAGACCTACGAGCAGTACTTC. It translates to CASSLAPVKTYEQYF. The whole variable domain, filled in from reference TRBV5-1 and TRBJ2-7, reads KAGVTQTPRYLIKTRGQQVTLSCSPISGHRSVSWYQQTPGQGLQFLFEYFSETQRNKGNFPGRFSGRQFSNSRSEMNVSTLELGDSALYLCASSLAPVKTYEQYFGPGTRLTVT.